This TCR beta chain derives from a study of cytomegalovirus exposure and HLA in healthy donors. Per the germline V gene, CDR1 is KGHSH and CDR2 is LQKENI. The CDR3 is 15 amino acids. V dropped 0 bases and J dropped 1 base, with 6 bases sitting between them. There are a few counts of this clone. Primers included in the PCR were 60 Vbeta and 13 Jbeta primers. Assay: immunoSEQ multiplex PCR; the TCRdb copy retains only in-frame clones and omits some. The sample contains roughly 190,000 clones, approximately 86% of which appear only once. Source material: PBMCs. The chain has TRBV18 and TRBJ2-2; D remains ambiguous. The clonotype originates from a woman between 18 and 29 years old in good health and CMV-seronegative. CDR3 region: CASSPPKQNTGELFF. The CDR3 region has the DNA TGTGCCAGCTCACCACCGAAGCAGAACACCGGGGAGCTGTTTTTT.